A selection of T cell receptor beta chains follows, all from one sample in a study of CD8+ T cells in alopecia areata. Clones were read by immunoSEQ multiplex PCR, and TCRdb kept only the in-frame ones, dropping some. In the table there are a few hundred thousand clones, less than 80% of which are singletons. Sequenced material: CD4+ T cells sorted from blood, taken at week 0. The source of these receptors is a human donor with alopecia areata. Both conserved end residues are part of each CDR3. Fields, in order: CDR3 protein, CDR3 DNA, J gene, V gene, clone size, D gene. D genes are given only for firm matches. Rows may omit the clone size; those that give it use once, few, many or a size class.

CASSGTDYGYTF	TGTGCCAGCAGTGGGACAGACTATGGCTACACCTTC	TRBJ1-2	TRBV2	few	NA
CASSPLTVETQYF	TGCGCCAGCAGCCCCCTGACGGTTGAGACCCAGTACTTC	TRBJ2-5	TRBV5-1	NA	NA
CSPRGLVGSSTDTQYF	TGCAGCCCTAGGGGACTAGTCGGATCTAGCACAGATACGCAGTATTTT	TRBJ2-3	TRBV29-1	few	TRBD2
CASGLRLGQGRNQPQHF	TGTGCCAGCGGGTTGAGGCTAGGACAGGGAAGAAATCAGCCCCAGCATTTT	TRBJ1-5	TRBV27	NA	TRBD1
CASSVQQVYEQYF	TGTGCCAGCAGTGTACAACAGGTCTACGAGCAGTACTTC	TRBJ2-7	TRBV6-1	NA	NA
CASRAPGQRYEQYF	TGTGCCAGCAGGGCGCCGGGACAGCGCTACGAGCAGTACTTC	TRBJ2-7	TRBV2	NA	TRBD1
CASSVNTEAFF	TGTGCCAGCAGTGTGAACACTGAAGCTTTCTTT	TRBJ1-1	TRBV6-5	NA	NA
CASSLAQGMNGYTF	TGTGCCAGCAGCTTAGCCCAGGGGATGAATGGCTACACCTTC	TRBJ1-2	TRBV7-2	NA	NA
CSVGNPYEQYF	TGCAGTGTTGGCAATCCATACGAGCAGTACTTC	TRBJ2-7	TRBV20-1	NA	NA
CASSPRSRGSQETQYF	TGTGCCAGCTCACCACGGTCGCGGGGATCACAAGAGACCCAGTACTTC	TRBJ2-5	TRBV18	NA	NA
CASISVGNSYEQYF	TGTGCCAGCATTTCGGTCGGCAACTCCTACGAGCAGTACTTC	TRBJ2-7	TRBV2	NA	NA
CASRQGPAIGYTF	TGTGCCAGCAGACAAGGGCCAGCGATAGGCTACACCTTC	TRBJ1-2	TRBV27	NA	NA
CAISFELAGGGETQYF	TGTGCCATCAGCTTCGAACTAGCGGGGGGAGGCGAGACCCAGTACTTC	TRBJ2-5	TRBV10-3	NA	TRBD2
CAWSVLGGMEIF	TGTGCCTGGAGTGTACTAGGGGGGATGGAAATCTTC	TRBJ2-1	TRBV30	few	NA